What follows describes a single TCR beta chain. The data derive from a study of blood T cell repertoires in COVID-19. Study summary: COVID-19 samples, acute and convalescent, were from the United States, Italy and Spain. PBMCs, B-cell-depleted T cells, or T cells were the source of the cDNA or gDNA that made up the material.

Methods used by the authors: Scientists estimated how many nucleated cells there were by amplifying reference gene primers. This table comes from immunoSEQ multiplex PCR, and its TCRdb copy is limited to in-frame clones, with some not included. D and trimming were read from the DNA, whereas the V and J calls and clone size are those reported in that table. The sample records 200,000 to 250,000 clones, roughly 86% being singletons. The CDR3 loop spans 14 amino acids. With 1 base removed from V and 0 bases from J, the gap between germline ends came to 6 bases. Germline loops: CDR1 SGHTA, CDR2 FQGNSA. The chain employs TRBV7-2 and TRBJ1-1, with D possibly TRBD1 on 5 matching bases. Sample: peripheral blood. This clonotype was obtained from a woman in her fifties or sixties who had recovered from COVID-19. CDR3: CASSLVQVNTEAFF. The CDR3 DNA follows: TGTGCCAGCAGCTTAGTACAGGTGAACACTGAAGCTTTCTTT.